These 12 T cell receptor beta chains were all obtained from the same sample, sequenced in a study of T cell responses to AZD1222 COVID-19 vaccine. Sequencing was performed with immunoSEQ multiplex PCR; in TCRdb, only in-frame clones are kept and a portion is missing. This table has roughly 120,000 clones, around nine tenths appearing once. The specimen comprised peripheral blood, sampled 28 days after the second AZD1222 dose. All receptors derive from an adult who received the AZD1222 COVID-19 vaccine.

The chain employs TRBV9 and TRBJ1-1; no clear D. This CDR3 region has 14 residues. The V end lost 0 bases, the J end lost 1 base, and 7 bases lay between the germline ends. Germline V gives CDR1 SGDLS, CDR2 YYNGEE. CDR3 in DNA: TGTGCCAGCAGCGTAGTGGAGGGGAACACTGAAGCTTTCTTT. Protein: CASSVVEGNTEAFF.

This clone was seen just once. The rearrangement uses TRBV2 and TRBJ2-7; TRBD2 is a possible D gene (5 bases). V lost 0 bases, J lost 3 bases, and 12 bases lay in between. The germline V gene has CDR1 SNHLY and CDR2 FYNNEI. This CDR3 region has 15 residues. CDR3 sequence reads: CASSEARVTNYEQYF. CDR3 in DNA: TGTGCCAGCAGTGAAGCGCGGGTTACTAACTACGAGCAGTACTTC. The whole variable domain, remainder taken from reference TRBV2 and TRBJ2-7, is EPEVTQTPSHQVTQMGQEVILRCVPISNHLYFYWYRQILGQKVEFLVSFYNNEISEKSEIFDDQFSVERPDGSNFTLKIRSTKLEDSAMYFCASSEARVTNYEQYFGPGTRLTVT.

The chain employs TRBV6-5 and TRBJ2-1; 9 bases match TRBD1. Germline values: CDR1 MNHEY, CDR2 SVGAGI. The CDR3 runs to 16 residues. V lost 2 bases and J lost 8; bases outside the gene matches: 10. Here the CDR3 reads CASSYVGDRASDEQFF. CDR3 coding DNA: TGTGCCAGCAGTTACGTAGGGGACAGGGCGTCGGATGAGCAGTTCTTC.

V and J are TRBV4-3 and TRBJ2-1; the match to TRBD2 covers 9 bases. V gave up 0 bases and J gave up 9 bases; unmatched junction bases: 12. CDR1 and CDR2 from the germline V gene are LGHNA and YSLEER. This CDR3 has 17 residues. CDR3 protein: CASSQDRSGSNLVEQFF. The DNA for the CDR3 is TGCGCCAGCAGCCAAGATCGTAGCGGGAGTAACTTGGTTGAGCAGTTCTTC.

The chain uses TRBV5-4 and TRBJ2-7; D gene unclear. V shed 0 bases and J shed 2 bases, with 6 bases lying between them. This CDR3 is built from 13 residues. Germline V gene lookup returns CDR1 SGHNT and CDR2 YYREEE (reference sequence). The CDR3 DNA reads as TGTGCCAGCAGCTTGGACAGAGCCTACGAGCAGTACTTC. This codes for CASSLDRAYEQYF.

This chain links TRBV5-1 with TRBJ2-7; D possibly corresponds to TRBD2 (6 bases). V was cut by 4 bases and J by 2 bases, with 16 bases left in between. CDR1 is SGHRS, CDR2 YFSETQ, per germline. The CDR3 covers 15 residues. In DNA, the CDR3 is TGCGCCAGCAGCAAGGGCGGGGACCCAACCTACGAGCAGTACTTC. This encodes CASSKGGDPTYEQYF.

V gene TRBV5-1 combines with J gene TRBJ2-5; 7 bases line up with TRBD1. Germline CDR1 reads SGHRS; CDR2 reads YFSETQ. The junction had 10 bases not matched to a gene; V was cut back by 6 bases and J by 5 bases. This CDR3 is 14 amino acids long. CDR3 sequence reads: CASTLTTGVETQYF. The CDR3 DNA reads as TGCGCCAGCACCCTAACTACAGGGGTGGAGACCCAGTACTTC.

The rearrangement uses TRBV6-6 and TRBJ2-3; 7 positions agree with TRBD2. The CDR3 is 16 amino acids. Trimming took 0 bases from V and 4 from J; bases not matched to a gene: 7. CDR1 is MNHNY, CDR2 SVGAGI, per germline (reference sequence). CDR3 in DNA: TGTGCCAGCAGTTACTCGAGTTTTGCGGGGGCAGATACGCAGTATTTT. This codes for CASSYSSFAGADTQYF.

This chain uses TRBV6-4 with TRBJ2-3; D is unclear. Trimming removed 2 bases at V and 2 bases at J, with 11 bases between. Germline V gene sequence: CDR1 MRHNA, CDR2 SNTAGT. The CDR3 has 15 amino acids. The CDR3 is CASSDEWSTTDTQYF. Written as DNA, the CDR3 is TGTGCCAGCAGTGACGAGTGGTCTACCACAGATACGCAGTATTTT.

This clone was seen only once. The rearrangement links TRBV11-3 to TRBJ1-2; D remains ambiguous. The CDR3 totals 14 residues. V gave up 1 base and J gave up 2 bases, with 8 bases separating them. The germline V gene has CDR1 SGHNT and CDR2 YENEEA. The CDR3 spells CASSLGTQNYGYTF. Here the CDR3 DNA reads TGTGCCAGCAGCTTAGGCACCCAGAACTATGGCTACACCTTC.

This chain's CDR3 is CASSQARGGYTF. The CDR3 DNA reads as TGTGCCAGCAGCCAAGCGCGGGGAGGCTACACCTTC. V gene TRBV3-1 (or the pseudogene TRBV3-2) combines with J gene TRBJ1-2; D not resolved. This CDR3 spans 12 amino acids. Germline V gene sequence: CDR1 LGHDT, CDR2 YNNKEL (reference sequence). The V and J ends lost 1 base and 8 bases respectively, with 8 bases between them.

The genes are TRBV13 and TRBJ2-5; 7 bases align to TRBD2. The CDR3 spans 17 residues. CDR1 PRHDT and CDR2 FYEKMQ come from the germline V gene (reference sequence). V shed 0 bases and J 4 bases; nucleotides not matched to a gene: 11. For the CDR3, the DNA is TGTGCCAGCAGCTTAGGATTAAGGGAGGGCCGGGGAGAGACCCAGTACTTC. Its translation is CASSLGLREGRGETQYF. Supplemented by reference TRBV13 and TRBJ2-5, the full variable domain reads AAGVIQSPRHLIKEKRETATLKCYPIPRHDTVYWYQQGPGQDPQFLISFYEKMQSDKGSIPDRFSAQQFSDYHSELNMSSLELGDSALYFCASSLGLREGRGETQYFGPGTRLLVL.